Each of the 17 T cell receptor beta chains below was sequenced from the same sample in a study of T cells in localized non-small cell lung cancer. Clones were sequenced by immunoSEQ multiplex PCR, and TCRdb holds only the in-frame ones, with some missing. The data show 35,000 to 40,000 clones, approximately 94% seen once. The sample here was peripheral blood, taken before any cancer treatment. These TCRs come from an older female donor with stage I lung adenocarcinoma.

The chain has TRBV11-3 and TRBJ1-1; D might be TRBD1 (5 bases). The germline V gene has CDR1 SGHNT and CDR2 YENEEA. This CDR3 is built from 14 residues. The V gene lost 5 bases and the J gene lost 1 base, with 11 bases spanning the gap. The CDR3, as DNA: TGTGCCAGCAGCCCGGGGGGACGGAACACTGAAGCTTTCTTT. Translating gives CASSPGGRNTEAFF.

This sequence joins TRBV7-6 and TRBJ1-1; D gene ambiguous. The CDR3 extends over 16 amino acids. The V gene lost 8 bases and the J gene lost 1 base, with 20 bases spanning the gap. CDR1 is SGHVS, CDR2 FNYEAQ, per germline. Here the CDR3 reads CASAPGQWRENTEAFF. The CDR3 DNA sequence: TGTGCCAGCGCGCCAGGTCAGTGGAGGGAGAACACTGAAGCTTTCTTT.

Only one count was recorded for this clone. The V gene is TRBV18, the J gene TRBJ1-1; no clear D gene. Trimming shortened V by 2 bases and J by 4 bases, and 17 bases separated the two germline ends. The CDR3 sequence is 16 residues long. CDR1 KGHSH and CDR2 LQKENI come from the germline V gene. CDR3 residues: CASSPSSGRTLTEAFF. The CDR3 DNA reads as TGTGCCAGCTCACCAAGTTCAGGTCGCACACTCACTGAAGCTTTCTTT.

CDR3 protein: CASSPRQGGGYTF. CDR3 nucleotides: TGTGCCAGCAGCCCGCGACAGGGGGGTGGCTACACCTTC. The gene calls are TRBV5-4 and TRBJ1-2; 9 nucleotides align to TRBD1. Germline assignment: CDR1 SGHNT and CDR2 YYREEE (reference sequence). The length of the CDR3 is 13 residues. With V trimmed by 4 bases and J by 7 bases, 5 bases remained unmatched.

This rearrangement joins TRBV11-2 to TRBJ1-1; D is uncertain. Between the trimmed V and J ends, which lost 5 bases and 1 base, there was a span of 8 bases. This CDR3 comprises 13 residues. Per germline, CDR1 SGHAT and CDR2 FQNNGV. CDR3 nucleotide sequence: TGTGCCAGCAGCCCCTTTGGGAACACTGAAGCTTTCTTT. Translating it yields CASSPFGNTEAFF.

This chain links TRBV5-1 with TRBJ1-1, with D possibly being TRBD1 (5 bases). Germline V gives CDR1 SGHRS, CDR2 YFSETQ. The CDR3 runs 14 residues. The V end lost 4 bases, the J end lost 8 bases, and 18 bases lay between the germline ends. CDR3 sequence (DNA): TGCGCCAGCAGCCGAACAGGTACCGCCTCCGAAGCTTTCTTT. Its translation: CASSRTGTASEAFF.

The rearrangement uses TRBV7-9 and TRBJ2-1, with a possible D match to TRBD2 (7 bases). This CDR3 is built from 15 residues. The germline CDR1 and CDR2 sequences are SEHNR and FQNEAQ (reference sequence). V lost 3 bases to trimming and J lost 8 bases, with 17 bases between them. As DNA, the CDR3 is TGTGCCAGCAGCTTCGGCGGGGGCCTAGAGGATGAGCAGTTCTTC. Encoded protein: CASSFGGGLEDEQFF.

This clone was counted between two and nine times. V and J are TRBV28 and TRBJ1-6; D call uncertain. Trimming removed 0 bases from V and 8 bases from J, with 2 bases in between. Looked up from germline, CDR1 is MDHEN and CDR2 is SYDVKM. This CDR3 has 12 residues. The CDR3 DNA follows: TGTGCCAGCAGTTTATGGGATTCACCCCTCCACTTT. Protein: CASSLWDSPLHF.

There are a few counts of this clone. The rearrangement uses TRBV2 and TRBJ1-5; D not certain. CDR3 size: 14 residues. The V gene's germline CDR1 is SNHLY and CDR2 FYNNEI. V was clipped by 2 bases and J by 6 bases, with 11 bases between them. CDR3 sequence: CASSETGFFQPQHF. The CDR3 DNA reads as TGTGCCAGCAGTGAAACCGGGTTTTTTCAGCCCCAGCATTTT.

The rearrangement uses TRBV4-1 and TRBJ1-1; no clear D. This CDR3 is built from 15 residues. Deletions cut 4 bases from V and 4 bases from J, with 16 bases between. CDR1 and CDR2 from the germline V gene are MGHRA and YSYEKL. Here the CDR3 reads CASSPSSSESTEAFF. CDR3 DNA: TGCGCCAGCAGCCCAAGTTCTTCAGAGAGCACTGAAGCTTTCTTT.

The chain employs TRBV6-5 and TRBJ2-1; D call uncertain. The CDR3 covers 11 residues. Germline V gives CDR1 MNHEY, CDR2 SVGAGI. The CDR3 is CATGDFYEQFF. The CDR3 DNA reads TGTGCGACTGGGGATTTTTATGAGCAGTTCTTC.

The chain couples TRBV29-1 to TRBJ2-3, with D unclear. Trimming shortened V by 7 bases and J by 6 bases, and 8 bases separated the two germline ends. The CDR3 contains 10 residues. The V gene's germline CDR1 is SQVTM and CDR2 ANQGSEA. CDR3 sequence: CSARVDTQYF. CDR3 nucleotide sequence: TGCAGCGCGAGAGTGGATACGCAGTATTTT.

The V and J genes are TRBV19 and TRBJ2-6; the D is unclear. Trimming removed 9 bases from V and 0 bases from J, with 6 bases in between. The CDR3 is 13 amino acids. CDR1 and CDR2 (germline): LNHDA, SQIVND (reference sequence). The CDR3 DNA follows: TGTGCCAGCAGGATCTCTGGGGCCAACGTCCTGACTTTC. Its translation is CASRISGANVLTF.

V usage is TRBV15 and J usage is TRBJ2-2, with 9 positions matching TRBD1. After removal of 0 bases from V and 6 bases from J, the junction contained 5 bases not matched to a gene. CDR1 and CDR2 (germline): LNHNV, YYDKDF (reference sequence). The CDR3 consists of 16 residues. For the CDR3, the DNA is TGTGCCACCAGCAGAGATCTACAGGGGGCGTCCGGGGAGCTGTTTTTT. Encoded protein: CATSRDLQGASGELFF.

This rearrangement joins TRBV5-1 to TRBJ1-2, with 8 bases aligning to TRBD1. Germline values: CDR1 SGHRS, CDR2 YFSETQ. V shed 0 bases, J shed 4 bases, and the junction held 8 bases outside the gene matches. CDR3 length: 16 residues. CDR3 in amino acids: CASSLDSGQGSYGYTF. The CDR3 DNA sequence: TGCGCCAGCAGCTTGGATTCTGGACAGGGTTCCTATGGCTACACCTTC. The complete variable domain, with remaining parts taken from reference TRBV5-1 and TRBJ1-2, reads KAGVTQTPRYLIKTRGQQVTLSCSPISGHRSVSWYQQTPGQGLQFLFEYFSETQRNKGNFPGRFSGRQFSNSRSEMNVSTLELGDSALYLCASSLDSGQGSYGYTFGSGTRLTVV.

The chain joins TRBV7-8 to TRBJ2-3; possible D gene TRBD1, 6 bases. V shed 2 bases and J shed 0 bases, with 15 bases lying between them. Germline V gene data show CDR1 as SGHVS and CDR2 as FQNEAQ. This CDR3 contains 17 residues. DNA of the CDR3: TGTGCCAGCAGCTTAAGAATAGGGGGAGTAAGCACAGATACGCAGTATTTT. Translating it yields CASSLRIGGVSTDTQYF. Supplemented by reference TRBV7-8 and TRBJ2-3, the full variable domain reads GAGVSQSPRYKVAKRGQDVALRCDPISGHVSLFWYQQALGQGPEFLTYFQNEAQLDKSGLPSDRFFAERPEGSVSTLKIQRTQQEDSAVYLCASSLRIGGVSTDTQYFGPGTRLTVL.

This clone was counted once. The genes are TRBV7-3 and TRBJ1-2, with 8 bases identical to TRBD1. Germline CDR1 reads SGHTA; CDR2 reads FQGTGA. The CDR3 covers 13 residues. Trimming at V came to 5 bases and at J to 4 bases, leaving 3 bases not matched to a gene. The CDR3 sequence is CASSIDRGYGYTF. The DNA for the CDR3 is TGTGCCAGCAGCATTGACAGGGGCTATGGCTACACCTTC. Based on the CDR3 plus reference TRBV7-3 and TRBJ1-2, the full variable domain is GAGVSQTPSNKVTEKGKYVELRCDPISGHTALYWYRQSLGQGPEFLIYFQGTGAADDSGLPNDRFFAVRPEGSVSTLKIQRTERGDSAVYLCASSIDRGYGYTFGSGTRLTVV.